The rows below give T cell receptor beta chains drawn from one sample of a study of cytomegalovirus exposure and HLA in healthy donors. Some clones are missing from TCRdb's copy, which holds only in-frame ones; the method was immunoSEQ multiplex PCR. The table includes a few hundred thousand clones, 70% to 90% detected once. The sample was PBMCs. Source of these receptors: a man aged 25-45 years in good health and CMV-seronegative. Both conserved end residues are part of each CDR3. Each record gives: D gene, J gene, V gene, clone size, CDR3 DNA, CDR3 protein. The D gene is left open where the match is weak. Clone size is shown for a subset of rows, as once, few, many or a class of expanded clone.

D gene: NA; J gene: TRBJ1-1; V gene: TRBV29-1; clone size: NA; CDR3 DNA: TGCAGCGCCCAGGGCCGCATCACTGAAGCTTTCTTT; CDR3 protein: CSAQGRITEAFF
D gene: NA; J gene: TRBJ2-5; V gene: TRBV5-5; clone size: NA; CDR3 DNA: TGTGCCAGCACCGCTTTAGCCCTACAAGAGACCCAGTACTTC; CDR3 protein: CASTALALQETQYF
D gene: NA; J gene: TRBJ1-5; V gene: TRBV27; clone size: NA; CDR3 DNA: TGTGCCAGCAGTTTACTAGGGGTTGGTCAGCCCCAGCATTTT; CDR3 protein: CASSLLGVGQPQHF
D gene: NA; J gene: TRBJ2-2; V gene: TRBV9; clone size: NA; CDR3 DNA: TGTGCCAGCAGCGAAGGGGCCGGGGAGCTGTTTTTT; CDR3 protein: CASSEGAGELFF
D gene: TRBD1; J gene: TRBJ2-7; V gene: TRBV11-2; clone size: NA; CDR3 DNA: TGTGCCAGCAGACCAGGACAGGGGGCCGGCTCCTACGAGCAGTACTTC; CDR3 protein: CASRPGQGAGSYEQYF
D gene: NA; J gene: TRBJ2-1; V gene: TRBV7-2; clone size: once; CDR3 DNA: TGTGCCAGCAGCTTAGAAGGCTTGGGGCTCAATGAGCAGTTCTTC; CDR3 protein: CASSLEGLGLNEQFF
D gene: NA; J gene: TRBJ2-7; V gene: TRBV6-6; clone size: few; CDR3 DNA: TGTGCCAGCAGCACTACGGTGGAGGGCGAGCAGTACTTC; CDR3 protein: CASSTTVEGEQYF
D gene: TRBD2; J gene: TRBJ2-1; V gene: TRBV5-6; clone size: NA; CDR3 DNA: TGTGCCAGCAGCTTGGGACTAGCGGGGGCCAATGAGCAGTTCTTC; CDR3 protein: CASSLGLAGANEQFF
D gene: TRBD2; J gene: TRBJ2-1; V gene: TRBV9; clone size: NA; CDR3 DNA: TGTGCCAGCAGCGTAGGAAGGGACGGCGGGGGAAACCACAATGAGCAGTTCTTC; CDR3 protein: CASSVGRDGGGNHNEQFF
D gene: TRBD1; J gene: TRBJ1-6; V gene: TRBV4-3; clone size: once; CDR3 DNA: TGCGCCAGCAGCCAGGGACAGGGGAGGAATTCACCCCTCCACTTT; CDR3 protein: CASSQGQGRNSPLHF
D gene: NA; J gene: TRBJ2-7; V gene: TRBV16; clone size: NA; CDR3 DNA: TGTGCCAGCAGCCAATTTGAGCGGTACTCCTACGAGCAGTACTTC; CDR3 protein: CASSQFERYSYEQYF
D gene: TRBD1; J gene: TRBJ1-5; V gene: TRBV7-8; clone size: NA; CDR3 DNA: TGTGCCAGCAGCATTGGGACAGTGGGTTATAGCAATCAGCCCCAGCATTTT; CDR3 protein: CASSIGTVGYSNQPQHF
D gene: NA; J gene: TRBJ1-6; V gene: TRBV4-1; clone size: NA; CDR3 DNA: TGCGCCAGCAGCCAAGAGAGGGCGTTTTCGCCCCTCCACTTT; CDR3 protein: CASSQERAFSPLHF
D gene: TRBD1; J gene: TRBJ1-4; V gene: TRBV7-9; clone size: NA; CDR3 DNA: TGTGCCAGCAGCTTATCTGGACAGGGGATTACTAATGAAAAACTGTTTTTT; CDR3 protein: CASSLSGQGITNEKLFF
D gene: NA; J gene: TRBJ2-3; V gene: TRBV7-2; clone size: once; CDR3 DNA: TGTGCCAGCAGCTTAAACAGGGCGATTAGCACAGATACGCAGTATTTT; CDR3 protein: CASSLNRAISTDTQYF
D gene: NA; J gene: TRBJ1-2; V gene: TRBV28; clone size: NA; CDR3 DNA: TGTGCCAGCACATCAGGGACTCTCCGGCCTGGCTACACCTTC; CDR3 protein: CASTSGTLRPGYTF
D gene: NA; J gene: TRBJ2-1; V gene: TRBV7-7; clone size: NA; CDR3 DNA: TGTGCTAGCAGCTTAGGGAGCTCCTACAATGAGCAGTTCTTC; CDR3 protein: CASSLGSSYNEQFF
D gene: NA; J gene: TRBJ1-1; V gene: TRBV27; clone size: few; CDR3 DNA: TGTGCCAGCAGTGAACAGGGAAGGACTGAAGCTTTCTTT; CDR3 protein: CASSEQGRTEAFF
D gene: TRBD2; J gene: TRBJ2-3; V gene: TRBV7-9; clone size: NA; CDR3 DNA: TGTGCCAGCAGCTTATCCGTCCTTGGCGGGGGGGCAGATACGCAGTATTTT; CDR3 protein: CASSLSVLGGGADTQYF
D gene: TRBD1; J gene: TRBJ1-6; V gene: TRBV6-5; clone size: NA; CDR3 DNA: TGTGCCAGCAGCGAGACAGGGTTAAAGTCACCCCTCCACTTT; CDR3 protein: CASSETGLKSPLHF
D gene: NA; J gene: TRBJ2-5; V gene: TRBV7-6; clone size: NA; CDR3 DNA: TGTGCCAGCAGCTTAAAAGCCCCAGGGGGGTGGGGAGAGACCCAGTACTTC; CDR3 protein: CASSLKAPGGWGETQYF
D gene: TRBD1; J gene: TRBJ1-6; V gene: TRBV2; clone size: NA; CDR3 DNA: TGTGCCAGCAGCGCCGACAGGGCTAACGTTTCACCCCTCCACTTT; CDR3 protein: CASSADRANVSPLHF
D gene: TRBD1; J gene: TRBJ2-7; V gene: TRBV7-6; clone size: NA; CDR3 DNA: TGTGCCAGCAGCCGACGGACAGGACCTTCCTACGAGCAGTACTTC; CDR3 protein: CASSRRTGPSYEQYF
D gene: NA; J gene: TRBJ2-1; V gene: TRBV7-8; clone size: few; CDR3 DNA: TGTGCCAGCAGCTTAGTAGGCGGGGGCACCTACAATGAGCAGTTCTTC; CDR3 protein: CASSLVGGGTYNEQFF
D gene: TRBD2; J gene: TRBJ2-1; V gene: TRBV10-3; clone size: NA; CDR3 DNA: TGTGCCATCAGCGAAGGTAGCGGGGGGGTAAATGAGCAGTTCTTC; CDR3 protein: CAISEGSGGVNEQFF
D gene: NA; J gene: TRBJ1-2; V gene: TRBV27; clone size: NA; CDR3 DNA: TGTGCCAGCAGTTACACAGGCAACTATGGCTACACCTTC; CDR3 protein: CASSYTGNYGYTF
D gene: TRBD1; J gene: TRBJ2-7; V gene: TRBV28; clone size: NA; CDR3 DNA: TGTGCCAGCACCCTACAGGGGGCGGCCTACGAGCAGTACTTC; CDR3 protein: CASTLQGAAYEQYF
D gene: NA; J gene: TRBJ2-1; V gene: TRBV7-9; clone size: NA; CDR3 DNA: TGTGCCAGCAGCCCGCTTGGAGGAGGGAATGAGCAGTTCTTC; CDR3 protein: CASSPLGGGNEQFF
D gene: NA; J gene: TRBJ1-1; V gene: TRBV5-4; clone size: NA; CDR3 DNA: TGTGCCAGCAGCCCCGGTGGTCGAGCGGGTACTGAAGCTTTCTTT; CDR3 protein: CASSPGGRAGTEAFF
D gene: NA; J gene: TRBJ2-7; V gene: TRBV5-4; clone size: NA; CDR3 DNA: TGTGCCAGCAGCTTGGGTGGCCGACTAACCTACGAGCAGTACTTC; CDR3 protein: CASSLGGRLTYEQYF
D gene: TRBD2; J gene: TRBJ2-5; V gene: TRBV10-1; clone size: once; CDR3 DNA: TGCGCCAGCAGTGACCGTTCTAGCGGGGGGCCCAATTCGAGAGCGGCCCAGTACTTC; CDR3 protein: CASSDRSSGGPNSRAAQYF
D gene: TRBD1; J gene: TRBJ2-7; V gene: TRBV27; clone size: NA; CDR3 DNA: TGTGCCAGCAGTCGGAATCGGGACAGAACCTACGAGCAGTACTTC; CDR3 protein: CASSRNRDRTYEQYF
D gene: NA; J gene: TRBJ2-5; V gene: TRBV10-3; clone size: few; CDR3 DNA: TGTGCCATCAGTGCTAGGGGAGAGACCCAGTACTTC; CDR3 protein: CAISARGETQYF
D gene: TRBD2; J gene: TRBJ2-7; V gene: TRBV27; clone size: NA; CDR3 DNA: TGTGCCAGCAGTTTTGGGAGGGGCTTTAGCTCCTACGAGCAGTACTTC; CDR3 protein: CASSFGRGFSSYEQYF
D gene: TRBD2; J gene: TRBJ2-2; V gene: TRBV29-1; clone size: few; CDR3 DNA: TGCAGCGTTGTGGGCAGCGGGGGAAACACCGGGGAGCTGTTTTTT; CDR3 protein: CSVVGSGGNTGELFF
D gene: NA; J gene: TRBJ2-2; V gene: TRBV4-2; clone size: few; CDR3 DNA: TGTGCCAGCAGCCAATCCCCTACCGGGGAGCTGTTTTTT; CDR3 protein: CASSQSPTGELFF
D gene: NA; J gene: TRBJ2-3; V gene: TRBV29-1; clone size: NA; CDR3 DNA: TGCAGCGTTGACAAACTAGCCGGAGATACGCAGTATTTT; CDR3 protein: CSVDKLAGDTQYF
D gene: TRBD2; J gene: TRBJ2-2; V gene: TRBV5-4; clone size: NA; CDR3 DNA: TGTGCCAGCAGCTACGGACTAGCGGGGGTAGGCGGGGAGCTGTTTTTT; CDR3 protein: CASSYGLAGVGGELFF
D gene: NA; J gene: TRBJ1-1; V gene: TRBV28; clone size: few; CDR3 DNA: TGTGCCTCCCGTCGGGGAGTGAACACTGAAGCTTTCTTT; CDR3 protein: CASRRGVNTEAFF
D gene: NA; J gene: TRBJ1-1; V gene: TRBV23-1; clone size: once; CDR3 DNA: TGCGCCAGCCACAACTGGAGACAGGATCCTGAAGCTTTCTTT; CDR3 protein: CASHNWRQDPEAFF
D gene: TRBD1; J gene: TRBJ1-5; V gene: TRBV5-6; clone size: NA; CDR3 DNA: TGTGCCAGCAGCTGGGGGACAGATAATCAGCCCCAGCATTTT; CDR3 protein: CASSWGTDNQPQHF
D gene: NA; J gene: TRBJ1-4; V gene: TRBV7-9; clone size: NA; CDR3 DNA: TGTGCCAGCAGCTTAAAAGGGGGGGGCGGTGAAAAACTGTTTTTT; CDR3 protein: CASSLKGGGGEKLFF
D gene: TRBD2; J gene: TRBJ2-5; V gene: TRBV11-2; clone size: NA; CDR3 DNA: TGTGCCAGCAGCTTAACTAGCGGGGGGGCCGGGAAGACCCAGTACTTC; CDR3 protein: CASSLTSGGAGKTQYF
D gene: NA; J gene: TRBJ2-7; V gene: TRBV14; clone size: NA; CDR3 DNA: TGTGCCAGCAGCCAAGAGGTAACTCTCGGGCAGTACTTC; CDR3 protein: CASSQEVTLGQYF
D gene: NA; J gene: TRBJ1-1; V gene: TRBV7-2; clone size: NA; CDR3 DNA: TGTGCCAGCAGCTTAGATAGGGCAGGGGTAGGCACTGAAGCTTTCTTT; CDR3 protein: CASSLDRAGVGTEAFF
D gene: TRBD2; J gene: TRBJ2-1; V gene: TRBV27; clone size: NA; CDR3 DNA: TGTGCCAGCAGTCCAATAGCGGGGGGGCGCAATGAGCAGTTCTTC; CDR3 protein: CASSPIAGGRNEQFF
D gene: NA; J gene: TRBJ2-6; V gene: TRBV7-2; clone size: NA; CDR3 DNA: TGTGCCAGCAGCTTCCTACCAACAGGGACTGGGGCCAACGTCCTGACTTTC; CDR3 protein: CASSFLPTGTGANVLTF
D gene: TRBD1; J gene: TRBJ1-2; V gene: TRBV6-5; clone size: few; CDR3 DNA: TGTGCCAGCAGTTACACACGCTTCGGACAGGTGGATGGCTACACCTTC; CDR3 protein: CASSYTRFGQVDGYTF
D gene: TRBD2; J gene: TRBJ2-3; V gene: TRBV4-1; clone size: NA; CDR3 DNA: TGCGCCAGCAGCCAGGTTCTTAGGCGGGGGGACACAGATACGCAGTATTTT; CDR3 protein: CASSQVLRRGDTDTQYF
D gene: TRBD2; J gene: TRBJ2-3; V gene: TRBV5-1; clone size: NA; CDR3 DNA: TGCGCCAGCAGCTTGGTCCTAGCGGGCACAGATACGCAGTATTTT; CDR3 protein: CASSLVLAGTDTQYF
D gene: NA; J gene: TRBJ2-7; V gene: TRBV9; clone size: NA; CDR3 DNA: TGTGCCAGCAGCGTAGGGGCCCAGACCTACGAGCAGTACTTC; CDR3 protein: CASSVGAQTYEQYF
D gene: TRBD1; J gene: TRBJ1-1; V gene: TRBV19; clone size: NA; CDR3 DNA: TGTGCCAGTAGTGGGCAGGGGGCGGCGGCTGCTGAAGCTTTCTTT; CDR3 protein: CASSGQGAAAAEAFF
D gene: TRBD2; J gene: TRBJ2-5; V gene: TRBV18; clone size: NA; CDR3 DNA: TGTGCCAGCTTCCAGGGACTAGGAGAGACCCAGTACTTC; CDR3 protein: CASFQGLGETQYF
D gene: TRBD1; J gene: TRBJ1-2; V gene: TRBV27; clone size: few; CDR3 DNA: TGTGCCAGCAGTTTCGACAGGGGCCGAACTAACTATGGCTACACCTTC; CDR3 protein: CASSFDRGRTNYGYTF
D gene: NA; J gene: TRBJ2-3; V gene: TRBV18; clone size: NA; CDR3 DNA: TGTGCCAGCACCGGGTCTCTGATGGATACGCAGTATTTT; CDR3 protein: CASTGSLMDTQYF
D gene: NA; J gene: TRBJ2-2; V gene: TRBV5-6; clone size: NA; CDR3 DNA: TGTGCCAGCAGCCTAGCCGACAGGCCCCCCGGGGAGCTGTTTTTT; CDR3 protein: CASSLADRPPGELFF
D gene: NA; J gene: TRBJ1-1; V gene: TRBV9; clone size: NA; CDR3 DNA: TGTGCCAGCAGCGTAGCCCCCACGACGGGCACTGAAGCTTTCTTT; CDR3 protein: CASSVAPTTGTEAFF
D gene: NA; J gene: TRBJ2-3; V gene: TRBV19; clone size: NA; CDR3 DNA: TGTGCCAGTAGTGCAACTAGCCTGCGCACAGATACGCAGTATTTT; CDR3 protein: CASSATSLRTDTQYF